Below, 15 T cell receptor beta chains from the same sample are listed, as sequenced in a study of blood T cell repertoires in COVID-19 (dated by TCRdb to 2019 to 2021). To prepare the library, the immunoSEQ multiplex PCR assay was applied. The immuneACCESS repertoire file appears here via TCRdb, limited to in-frame rearrangements. These files lack a portion of the clones; in checked studies, under half of the deficit traces to unresolved V genes, and the cause of the others is not known. The sample data list about 60,000 clones, and 84% of these were observed just once. The ten largest clonotypes hold about 16% of the sample. Sequencing used peripheral blood. These TCRs come from a man in his sixties with COVID-19, enrolled during active disease.

The table lists this clone with a few counts. This chain connects TRBV2 to TRBJ2-7, with D uncertain. CDR3 size: 14 residues. Trimming took off 3 bases at V and 5 bases at J, with 14 bases between the two ends. Looked up from germline, CDR1 is SNHLY and CDR2 is FYNNEI. This chain's CDR3 is CASSDGVTEDEQYF. For the CDR3, the DNA is TGTGCCAGCAGTGACGGCGTGACTGAGGACGAGCAGTACTTC.

The V and J genes are TRBV6-5 and TRBJ1-4, with 9 nucleotides matching TRBD1. The ends lost 1 base at V and 8 bases at J; junction bases unmatched: 8. Looked up from germline, CDR1 is MNHEY and CDR2 is SVGAGI. This CDR3 comprises 16 residues. CDR3 residues: CASSYFRTGVGEKLFF. CDR3 DNA sequence: TGTGCCAGCAGTTACTTCCGGACAGGGGTTGGGGAAAAACTGTTTTTT.

The V call is TRBV7-3, the J call TRBJ1-4, with 7 bases matching TRBD1. The germline gives CDR1 SGHTA, CDR2 FQGTGA. V dropped 0 bases and J dropped 2; count of bases not matched to a gene: 3. The CDR3 runs 16 residues. The CDR3 nucleotides are TGTGCCAGCAGCTTAACCCCGACAGGGACTAATGAAAAACTGTTTTTT. Amino acid sequence: CASSLTPTGTNEKLFF.

The chain links TRBV2 to TRBJ1-3; TRBD1 matches 8 bases. The CDR3 covers 13 residues. V lost 5 bases and J lost 3; bases outside the gene matches: 0. Germline V CDR1 and CDR2: SNHLY, FYNNEI. The CDR3 bases are TGTGCCAGCAGTACAGGGGGTGGAAACACCATATATTTT. It is translated as CASSTGGGNTIYF.

The rearrangement links TRBV18 to TRBJ2-2; D remains ambiguous. Germline-derived CDR1 and CDR2 are KGHSH and LQKENI. The CDR3 contains 13 residues. The V end was cut by 2 bases, the J end by 4 bases, with 5 bases between. In DNA, the CDR3 is TGTGCCAGCTCACCAGGCAGCACCGGGGAGCTGTTTTTT. Translated: CASSPGSTGELFF. Together with reference TRBV18 and TRBJ2-2, the CDR3 gives the full variable domain: NAGVMQNPRHLVRRRGQEARLRCSPMKGHSHVYWYRQLPEEGLKFMVYLQKENIIDESGMPKERFSAEFPKEGPSILRIQQVVRGDSAAYFCASSPGSTGELFFGEGSRLTVL.

The chain recombines TRBV29-1 with TRBJ2-6, with D tentatively TRBD2 (5 bases). V lost 1 base and J lost 3, with 16 bases in between. This CDR3 region has 17 residues. The germline V gene encodes CDR1 SQVTM and CDR2 ANQGSEA. The CDR3 region has the DNA TGCAGCGTTGAAGTATTTTTCGGAGGTGGTGGGGCCAACGTCCTGACTTTC. This codes for CSVEVFFGGGGANVLTF.

The chain has TRBV28 and TRBJ1-1; TRBD1 matches 9 bases. Germline CDR1 and CDR2: MDHEN and SYDVKM. Germline trimming cut 4 bases from V and 11 bases from J; bases unmatched to any gene: 11. The CDR3 has 14 amino acids. The CDR3, as DNA: TGTGCCAGCAGTTCAGGGACAGGGTTGAGGGGGGCTTTCTTT. It translates to CASSSGTGLRGAFF.

The V gene is TRBV7-9, the J gene TRBJ1-3; possibly TRBD1 for D (6 bases). Germline V gives CDR1 SEHNR, CDR2 FQNEAQ (reference sequence). This CDR3 contains 14 residues. V was pared by 7 bases and J by 0 bases, with 10 bases between. The CDR3 DNA follows: TGTGCCAGCAACCAGGGGCCCTCTGGAAACACCATATATTTT. It specifies CASNQGPSGNTIYF.

The rearrangement uses TRBV12-5 and TRBJ1-3, with a weak D call TRBD1 (6 bases). Per the germline V gene, CDR1 is LGHNT and CDR2 is FRNRAP. Deletions cut 5 bases from V and 0 bases from J, with 20 bases between. This CDR3 contains 18 residues. This CDR3 reads CASGRTIRTVISGNTIYF. The CDR3 DNA follows: TGTGCTAGTGGTCGAACTATTAGGACAGTCATCTCTGGAAACACCATATATTTT.

The chain links TRBV2 to TRBJ1-2; 9 positions agree with TRBD1. Germline loops: CDR1 SNHLY, CDR2 FYNNEI. V lost 4 bases, J lost 8 bases, and 8 bases stayed unmatched. The CDR3 contains 14 residues. The CDR3 spells CASSGGQGLEGYTF. As DNA, the CDR3 is TGTGCCAGCAGTGGGGGACAGGGACTCGAGGGCTACACCTTC.

V and J are TRBV5-4 and TRBJ2-7; 7 bases align to TRBD1. Germline loops: CDR1 SGHNT, CDR2 YYREEE (reference sequence). The CDR3 spans 14 residues. V lost 3 bases and J lost 3; bases outside the gene matches: 6. CDR3 residues: CASSWDSQSYEQYF. CDR3 DNA: TGTGCCAGCAGCTGGGACAGCCAAAGCTACGAGCAGTACTTC.

The chain employs TRBV9 and TRBJ2-5, with D perhaps TRBD1 (6 bases). Trimming left V 4 bases short and J 0 bases short, with 10 bases between. The CDR3 sequence is 14 residues long. CDR1 SGDLS and CDR2 YYNGEE come from the germline V gene. CDR3 in DNA: TGTGCCAGCAGCATCGACAGGTACCAAGAGACCCAGTACTTC. Its translation is CASSIDRYQETQYF.

The V and J genes are TRBV5-1 and TRBJ2-4; no reliable D call. This CDR3 has 15 residues. V lost 0 bases and J 12 bases, leaving 19 bases between the germline ends. CDR1 and CDR2 from the germline V gene are SGHRS and YFSETQ. In DNA form, the CDR3 reads TGCGCCAGCAGCTTGGGTGGCAGCGAGCCGGTAGGTCAGTACTTC. It yields the protein CASSLGGSEPVGQYF.

The chain carries TRBV5-1 and TRBJ2-1; 7 nucleotides line up with TRBD1. Germline V gene lookup returns CDR1 SGHRS and CDR2 YFSETQ. This CDR3 region has 18 residues. V dropped 4 bases and J dropped 0; count of bases not matched to a gene: 13. The CDR3 DNA reads as TGCGCCAGCAGCGACATTATTCCAGGGGGAGTCTCCTACAATGAGCAGTTCTTC. It encodes CASSDIIPGGVSYNEQFF.

The rearrangement joins TRBV3-1 (or the pseudogene TRBV3-2) to TRBJ1-1, with TRBD1 identical over 10 bases. Germline V gene data show CDR1 as LGHDT and CDR2 as YNNKEL (reference sequence). The V gene end was trimmed by 0 bases and the J gene end by 10 bases; junction bases not matched to a gene: 8. The CDR3 covers 15 residues. In DNA, the CDR3 is TGTGCCAGCAGCCAAGAGGGGGACAGGGGAGGAGGAGCTTTCTTT. Amino acid sequence: CASSQEGDRGGGAFF.